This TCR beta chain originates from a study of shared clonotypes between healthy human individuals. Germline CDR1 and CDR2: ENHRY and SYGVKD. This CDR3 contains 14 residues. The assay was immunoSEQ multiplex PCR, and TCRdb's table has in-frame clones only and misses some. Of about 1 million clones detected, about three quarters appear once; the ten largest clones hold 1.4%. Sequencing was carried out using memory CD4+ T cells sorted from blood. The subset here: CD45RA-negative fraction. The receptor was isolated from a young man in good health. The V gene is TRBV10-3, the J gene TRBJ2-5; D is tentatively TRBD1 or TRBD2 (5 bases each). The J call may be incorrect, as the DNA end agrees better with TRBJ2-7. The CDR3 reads CAISESGTPYEQYF. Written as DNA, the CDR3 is TGTGCCATCAGTGAATCCGGGACGCCCTACGAGCAGTACTTC.